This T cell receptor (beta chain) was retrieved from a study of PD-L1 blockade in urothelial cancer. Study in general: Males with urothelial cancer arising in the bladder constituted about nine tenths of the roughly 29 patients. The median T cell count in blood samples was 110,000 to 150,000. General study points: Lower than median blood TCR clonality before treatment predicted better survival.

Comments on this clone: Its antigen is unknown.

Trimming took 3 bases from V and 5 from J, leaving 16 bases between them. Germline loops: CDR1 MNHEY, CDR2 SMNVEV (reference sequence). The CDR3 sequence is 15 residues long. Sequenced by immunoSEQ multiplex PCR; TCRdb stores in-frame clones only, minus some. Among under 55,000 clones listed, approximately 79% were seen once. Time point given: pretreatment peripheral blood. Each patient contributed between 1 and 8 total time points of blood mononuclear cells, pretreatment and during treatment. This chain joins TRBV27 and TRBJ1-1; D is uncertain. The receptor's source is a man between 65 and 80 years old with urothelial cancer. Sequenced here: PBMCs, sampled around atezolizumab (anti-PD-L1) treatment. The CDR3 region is CASSLKSGFGTEAFF. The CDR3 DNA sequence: TGTGCCAGCAGTTTGAAAAGCGGGTTTGGAACTGAAGCTTTCTTT.